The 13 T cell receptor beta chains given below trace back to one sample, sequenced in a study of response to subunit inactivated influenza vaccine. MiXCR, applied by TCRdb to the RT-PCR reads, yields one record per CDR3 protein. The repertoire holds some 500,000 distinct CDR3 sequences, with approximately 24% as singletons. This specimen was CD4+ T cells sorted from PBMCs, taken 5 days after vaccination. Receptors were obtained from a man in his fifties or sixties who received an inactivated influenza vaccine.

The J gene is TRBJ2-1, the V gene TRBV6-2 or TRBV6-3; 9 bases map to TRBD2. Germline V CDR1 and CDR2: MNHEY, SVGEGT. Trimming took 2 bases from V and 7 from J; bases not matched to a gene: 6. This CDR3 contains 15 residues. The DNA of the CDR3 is TGTGCCAGCAGTTACGGTGGTAGCGGGAGAAATGAGCAGTTCTTC. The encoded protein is CASSYGGSGRNEQFF.

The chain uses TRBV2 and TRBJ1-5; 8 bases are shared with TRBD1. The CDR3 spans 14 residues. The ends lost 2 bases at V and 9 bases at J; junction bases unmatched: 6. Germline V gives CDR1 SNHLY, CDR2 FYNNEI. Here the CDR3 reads CASSEKTGARPQHF. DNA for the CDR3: TGTGCCAGCAGTGAAAAGACAGGGGCCAGGCCCCAGCATTTT.

CDR3 sequence: CASRPGRISYNEQFF. CDR3 DNA sequence: TGTGCCAGCAGACCAGGACGGATCTCCTACAATGAGCAGTTCTTC. J is TRBJ2-1 and V is TRBV7-9; D is ambiguous. Germline values: CDR1 SEHNR, CDR2 FQNEAQ (reference sequence). V was pared by 6 bases and J by 0 bases, with 12 bases between. The CDR3 has 15 amino acids.

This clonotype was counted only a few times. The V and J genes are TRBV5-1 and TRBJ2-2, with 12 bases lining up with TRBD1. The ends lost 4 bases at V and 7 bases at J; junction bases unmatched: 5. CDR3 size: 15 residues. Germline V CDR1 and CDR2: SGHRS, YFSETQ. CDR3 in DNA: TGCGCCAGCAGCCTGGGACAGGGGGCCAGCGGGGAGCTGTTTTTT. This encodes CASSLGQGASGELFF.

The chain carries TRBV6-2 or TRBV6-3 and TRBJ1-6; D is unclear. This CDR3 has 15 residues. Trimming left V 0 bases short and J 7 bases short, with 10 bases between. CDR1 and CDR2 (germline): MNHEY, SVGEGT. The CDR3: CASSYSAVGNSPLHF. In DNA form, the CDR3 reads TGTGCCAGCAGTTACTCGGCGGTGGGAAATTCACCCCTCCACTTT.

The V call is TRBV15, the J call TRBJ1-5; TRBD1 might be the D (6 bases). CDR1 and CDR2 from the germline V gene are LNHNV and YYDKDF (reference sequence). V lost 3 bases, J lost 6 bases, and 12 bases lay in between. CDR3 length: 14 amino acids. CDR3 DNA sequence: TGTGCCACCAGCAGGGGGCGGACAGTTCAGCCCCAGCATTTT. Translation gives CATSRGRTVQPQHF.

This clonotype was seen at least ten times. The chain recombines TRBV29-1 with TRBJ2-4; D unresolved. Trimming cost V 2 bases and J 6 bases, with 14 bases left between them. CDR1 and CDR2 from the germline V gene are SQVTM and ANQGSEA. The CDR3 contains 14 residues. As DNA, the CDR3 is TGCAGCGTTGAAAGTCTTACAGCAAGAAACATTCAGTACTTC. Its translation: CSVESLTARNIQYF.

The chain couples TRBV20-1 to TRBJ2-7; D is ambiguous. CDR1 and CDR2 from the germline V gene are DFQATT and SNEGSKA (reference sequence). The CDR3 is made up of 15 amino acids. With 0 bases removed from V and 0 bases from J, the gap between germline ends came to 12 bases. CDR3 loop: CSARDQRYPSYEQYF. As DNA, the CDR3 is TGCAGTGCTAGAGACCAACGCTACCCCTCCTACGAGCAGTACTTC.

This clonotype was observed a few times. The CDR3 sequence is CASSQPARLGEQYF. The CDR3 DNA is TGTGCCAGCAGTCAACCCGCCCGACTTGGCGAGCAGTACTTC. The chain joins TRBV28 to TRBJ2-7, with D uncertain. The CDR3 runs to 14 residues. The V gene lost 5 bases and the J gene lost 6 bases, with 17 bases spanning the gap. From germline, CDR1 is MDHEN and CDR2 SYDVKM.

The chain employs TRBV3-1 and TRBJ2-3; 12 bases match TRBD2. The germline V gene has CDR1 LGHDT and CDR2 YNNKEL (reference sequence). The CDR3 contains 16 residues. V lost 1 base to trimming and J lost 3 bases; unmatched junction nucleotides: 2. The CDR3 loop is CASSQGTSGRTDTQYF. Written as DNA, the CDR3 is TGTGCCAGCAGCCAAGGAACTAGCGGGAGGACAGATACGCAGTATTTT.

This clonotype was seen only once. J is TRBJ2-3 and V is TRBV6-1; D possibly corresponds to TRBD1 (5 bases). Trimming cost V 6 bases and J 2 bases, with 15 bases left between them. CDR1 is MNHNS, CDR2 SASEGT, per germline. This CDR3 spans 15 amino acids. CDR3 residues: CASSTGDLITDTQYF. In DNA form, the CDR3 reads TGTGCCAGCAGCACAGGAGATCTAATCACAGATACGCAGTATTTT.

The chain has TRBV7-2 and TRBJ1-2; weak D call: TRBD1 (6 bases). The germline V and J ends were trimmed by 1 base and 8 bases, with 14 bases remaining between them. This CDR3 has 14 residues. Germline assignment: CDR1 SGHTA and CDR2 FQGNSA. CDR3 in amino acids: CASSLGFAGGGYTF. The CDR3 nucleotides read TGTGCCAGCAGCTTAGGGTTTGCGGGGGGCGGCTACACCTTC.

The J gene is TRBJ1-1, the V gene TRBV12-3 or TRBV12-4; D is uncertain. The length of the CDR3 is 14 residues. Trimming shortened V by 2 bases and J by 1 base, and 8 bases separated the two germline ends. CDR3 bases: TGTGCCAGCAGTTTAATGCAAAGGAACACTGAAGCTTTCTTT. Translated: CASSLMQRNTEAFF.